The clone carrying this TCR beta chain has a handful of counts. The entry originates in a study of blood T cell repertoires in COVID-19. Libraries were prepared by immunoSEQ multiplex PCR; TCRdb keeps only in-frame clonotypes and omits some of them. The sample lists over 200,000 clones; approximately 82% were seen once. This CDR3 is 16 amino acids long. Germline V lookup: CDR1 LNHDA, CDR2 SQIVND (reference sequence). The junction had 8 bases not matched to a gene; V was cut back by 5 bases and J by 4 bases. Sequenced: peripheral blood. The chain links TRBV19 to TRBJ1-6; 7 nucleotides match TRBD1. The origin of this receptor is a middle-aged man with active or convalescent COVID-19. The CDR3 region has the DNA TGTGCCAGTAGTGGGACCACAGGGGCGTATAATTCACCCCTCCACTTT. Its translation is CASSGTTGAYNSPLHF.